These T cell receptor beta chains were read from a single sample in a study of T cell repertoires in cytomegalovirus infection. For these TCRs, the target antigens are not known. MiXCR, run by TCRdb on the reads, gives a single entry per CDR3 protein. The data contain approximately 910,000 distinct CDR3 sequences, about a third of them singletons. The sample was cultured CD8+ T cells from PBMCs, taken from culture after CMV antigen stimulation. All receptors derive from a human donor in good health (CMV status not recorded). Some clones in this sample may be carry-over from other donors' samples. Both conserved end residues are part of each CDR3. Each record gives: J gene, clone size, V gene, D gene, CDR3 DNA, CDR3 protein. A D gene is named only where the DNA matches it firmly. Some rows mark clone size as missing; the rest say once, few, many or name a class of expanded clone.

TRBJ2-7 | few | TRBV4-1 | - | TGCGCCAGCAGCCAAGGACCACAGGTAACCTACGAGCAGTACTTC | CASSQGPQVTYEQYF
TRBJ2-3 | - | TRBV12-3/TRBV12-4 | - | TGTGCCAGCAGTTACCGCTCTAGCACAGATACGCAGTATTTT | CASSYRSSTDTQYF
TRBJ2-1 | - | TRBV10-2 | TRBD2 | TGCGCCAGCAGTGAGTCCGGTAGCGGGGGATATGAGCAGTTCTTC | CASSESGSGGYEQFF
TRBJ2-3 | few | TRBV10-3 | - | TGTGCCAGCGCGGGGCCAGGGATTAAGGCAGATACGCAGTATTTT | CASAGPGIKADTQYF
TRBJ2-3 | - | TRBV20-1 | - | TGCAGTGCTAGCCTTTCAAGGGGGGAGATAAAGGATTACACAGATACGCAGTATTTT | CSASLSRGEIKDYTDTQYF
TRBJ1-6 | - | TRBV28 | TRBD1 | TGTGCCAGCAGTACCAGGGGGCAGGCTTCACCCCTCCACTTT | CASSTRGQASPLHF
TRBJ1-5 | once | TRBV20-1 | - | TGCAGTGCGAGACAGCAAATTAGCAATCAGCCCCAGCATTTT | CSARQQISNQPQHF
TRBJ2-2 | few | TRBV27 | - | TGTGCCAGCGTACGTGGGGTAGATTACAGCACCGGGGAGCTGTTTTTT | CASVRGVDYSTGELFF
TRBJ2-2 | many | TRBV7-6 | - | TGTGCCAGCAGCCGTAGTGCCACCGGGGAGCTGTTTTTT | CASSRSATGELFF
TRBJ1-6 | - | TRBV7-2 | - | TGTGCCAGCAGCTTAGGACAGAGTCGGTCACCCCTCCACTTT | CASSLGQSRSPLHF
TRBJ2-5 | few | TRBV12-3/TRBV12-4 | - | TGTGCCAGCAGTACCCATTTAGAGACCCAGTACTTC | CASSTHLETQYF
TRBJ1-2 | few | TRBV5-4 | - | TGTGCCAGCAGCCCGGACGGCGATGGCTACACCTTC | CASSPDGDGYTF
TRBJ2-1 | few | TRBV7-9 | - | TGTGCCAGCAGCTCCGTGGACGGCCCAGGCAATGAGCAGTTCTTC | CASSSVDGPGNEQFF
TRBJ2-7 | few | TRBV12-3/TRBV12-4 | - | TGTGCCAGCAGTTCGGACATCAGTCAAGAGTACGAGCAGTACTTC | CASSSDISQEYEQYF
TRBJ1-6 | - | TRBV27 | TRBD1 | TGTGCCAGCAGTTTCTCGGCAGGGGGATTTGCAGGGGGGTATTCACCCCTCCACTTT | CASSFSAGGFAGGYSPLHF
TRBJ2-1 | once | TRBV20-1 | - | TGCAGTGCTAGAGATAAGGACGCTCGTTTTTACAATGAGCAGTTCTTC | CSARDKDARFYNEQFF
TRBJ1-5 | many | TRBV27 | - | TGTGCCAGCAGTTCCGGGAAGGTCAGCAATCAGCCCCAGCATTTT | CASSSGKVSNQPQHF
TRBJ2-3 | - | TRBV27 | - | TGTGCCAGCAGTTTATCGGCGAGGAGGCCAGATACGCAGTATTTT | CASSLSARRPDTQYF
TRBJ1-2 | - | TRBV6-6 | - | TGTGCCAGCAGTTACAGTCAAGCTAACTATGGCTACACCTTC | CASSYSQANYGYTF
TRBJ1-4 | - | TRBV7-6 | - | TGTGCCAGCAGCTTAGCAGGGGCGGAACTGTTTTTT | CASSLAGAELFF
TRBJ1-5 | - | TRBV28 | - | TGTGCCAGCAGCTCCGGGACACCGTATAGCAATCAGCCCCAGCATTTT | CASSSGTPYSNQPQHF
TRBJ1-1 | many | TRBV4-3 | - | TGCGCCAGCAGCCAACGGACCTACGGGACTGAAGCTTTCTTT | CASSQRTYGTEAFF
TRBJ1-1 | once | TRBV6-1 | - | TGTGCCAGTGGGGAAGACCAGGGCTTGGTCACTGAAGCTTTCTTT | CASGEDQGLVTEAFF
TRBJ2-1 | - | TRBV7-9 | - | TGTGCCAGCAGCGAAGACGGTGGCTATGAGCAGTTCTTC | CASSEDGGYEQFF
TRBJ2-1 | - | TRBV6-6 | TRBD2 | TGTGCCAGCAGCCCGTTCAATCGGGGGGGAGGGGAGTTCTTC | CASSPFNRGGGEFF
TRBJ2-3 | many | TRBV7-2 | TRBD2 | TGTGCCAGCAGCTTAGGGGCGGGGGTTCGAGATACGCAGTATTTT | CASSLGAGVRDTQYF
TRBJ1-5 | - | TRBV19 | - | TGTGCCAGTAGTCACCCCCCGGGCAACTTTTATCCGGCCCAGCATTTT | CASSHPPGNFYPAQHF
TRBJ1-2 | - | TRBV10-2 | - | TGCGCCAGCAGTGATGAGCTTTCCTATGGCTACACCTTC | CASSDELSYGYTF
TRBJ2-2 | - | TRBV24-1 | TRBD2 | TGTGCCACCAGTGATTTACTAGCGGGGGGCACCGGGGAGCTGTTTTTT | CATSDLLAGGTGELFF
TRBJ1-1 | - | TRBV7-9 | - | TGTGCCAGCAGCTTACCCACATTTGGGAAGAACACTGAAGCTTTCTTT | CASSLPTFGKNTEAFF
TRBJ2-1 | many | TRBV12-3/TRBV12-4 | TRBD2 | TGTGCCAGCAGTTTAGAGAGCGGGGATTACAATGAGCAGTTCTTC | CASSLESGDYNEQFF
TRBJ1-5 | - | TRBV7-9 | - | TGTGCCAGCAGCACCCAGGCGAGCAATCAGCCCCAGCATTTT | CASSTQASNQPQHF
TRBJ2-6 | - | TRBV7-9 | - | TGTGCCAGCAGCCACGAGGACTATCGAGCCTCTGGGGCCAACGTCCTGACTTTC | CASSHEDYRASGANVLTF
TRBJ2-3 | - | TRBV19 | - | TGTGCCAGTAGTGGCCGGGGCGTTAGCGTCGATACGCAGTATTTT | CASSGRGVSVDTQYF
TRBJ2-1 | - | TRBV6-5 | - | TGTGCCAACAGTTATTCGGCGGGGCCTTTCTCCAATGAGCAGTTCTTC | CANSYSAGPFSNEQFF
TRBJ1-4 | few | TRBV7-6 | - | TGTGCCAGCAGCTTATTTCCTGCGAATGAAAAACTGTTTTTT | CASSLFPANEKLFF
TRBJ2-2 | few | TRBV27 | TRBD1 | TGTGCCAGCAGTCCTTGGGACAGTTACTACGGGGAGCTGTTTTTT | CASSPWDSYYGELFF
TRBJ1-2 | - | TRBV27 | TRBD1 | TGTGCCACAAAAACCGGGACAGGGGCCATCTTC | CATKTGTGAIF
TRBJ2-5 | few | TRBV12-3/TRBV12-4 | - | TGTGCCAGCAGTCTTGGGAGCGGAGAGACCCAGTACTTC | CASSLGSGETQYF
TRBJ1-1 | - | TRBV27 | - | TGTGCCAGCAGTCTACTGTCTACGAACACTGAAGCTTTCTTT | CASSLLSTNTEAFF
TRBJ2-1 | - | TRBV19 | - | TGTGCCAGTAGTAAGAGGGGGGGCCCCTTGGAGCAGTTCTTC | CASSKRGGPLEQFF
TRBJ2-2 | - | TRBV28 | - | TGTGCCAGCAGCCCTCATCGTCGGGGGGCGAGGAGCACCGGGGAGCTGTTTTTT | CASSPHRRGARSTGELFF
TRBJ1-2 | many | TRBV7-2 | - | TGTGCCAGCAGCCCCACCTTTATCGACTATGGCTACACCTTC | CASSPTFIDYGYTF
TRBJ1-6 | few | TRBV27 | - | TGTGCCAGCAGTTTATCGGGCAGCACGTATAATTCACCCCTCCACTTT | CASSLSGSTYNSPLHF
TRBJ1-2 | - | TRBV10-3 | - | TGTGCCATCAGTCTGACACTGAGAGGGGGGGAGTATGGCTACACCTTC | CAISLTLRGGEYGYTF
TRBJ1-6 | - | TRBV7-6 | - | TGTGCCAGCAGCCAACAGCCTTATAATTCACCCCTCCACTTT | CASSQQPYNSPLHF
TRBJ2-1 | - | TRBV11-2 | TRBD2 | TGTGCCAGCAGCCTCCGGGAGGGGATGTTGTACAATGAGCAGTTCTTC | CASSLREGMLYNEQFF
TRBJ2-1 | - | TRBV29-1 | - | TGCAGCGTTGTTTCGGAGGATGAGCAGTTCTTC | CSVVSEDEQFF
TRBJ1-2 | few | TRBV6-5 | - | TGTGCCAGTCTAGGGGGAGCCGGGAATGGCTACACCTTC | CASLGGAGNGYTF
TRBJ2-3 | many | TRBV7-6 | - | TGTGCCAGCAGCCGGGGGGCCCCCAGATCCTCTACGCAGTATTTT | CASSRGAPRSSTQYF
TRBJ2-2 | - | TRBV27 | - | TGTGCCAGCTCCCGCGGGTGGGAGCTGTTTTTT | CASSRGWELFF
TRBJ1-1 | - | TRBV6-2/TRBV6-3 | - | TGTGCCAGCAGTTTCTATCAGACGGGCTGGGCTGAAGCTTTCTTT | CASSFYQTGWAEAFF
TRBJ1-2 | few | TRBV7-6 | TRBD1 | TGTGCCAGCAGCTTAGGATCGTCAGGGGGCAACTATGGCTACACCTTC | CASSLGSSGGNYGYTF
TRBJ2-3 | - | TRBV2 | TRBD2 | TGTGCCAGCAGTGAACTAGCGGGACCAGACACAGATACGCAGTATTTT | CASSELAGPDTDTQYF
TRBJ2-5 | few | TRBV7-8 | - | TGTGCCAGCAGGGCGGAGGGGGGCTTCCAAGAGACCCAGTACTTC | CASRAEGGFQETQYF
TRBJ1-5 | few | TRBV6-2/TRBV6-3 | - | TGTGCCAGCAGTTACTTGGCGGGGGATCAGCCCCAGCATTTT | CASSYLAGDQPQHF
TRBJ2-3 | few | TRBV4-1 | - | TGCGCCAGCAGCCCTACACCCCCGGGGGCCTTCACAGATACGCAGTATTTT | CASSPTPPGAFTDTQYF
TRBJ2-6 | - | TRBV7-9 | - | TGTGCCAGCAGCTCGGAGAGAGCTGGGGCCAACGTCCTGACTTTC | CASSSERAGANVLTF
TRBJ2-2 | - | TRBV6-5 | - | TGTGCCAGCAGTTTTTGGTTGGAGGAGTCAAACACCGGGGAGCTGTTTTTT | CASSFWLEESNTGELFF
TRBJ2-3 | few | TRBV27 | - | TGTGCCAGCAGTTACCTCGGGGGCACAGATACGCAGTATTTT | CASSYLGGTDTQYF